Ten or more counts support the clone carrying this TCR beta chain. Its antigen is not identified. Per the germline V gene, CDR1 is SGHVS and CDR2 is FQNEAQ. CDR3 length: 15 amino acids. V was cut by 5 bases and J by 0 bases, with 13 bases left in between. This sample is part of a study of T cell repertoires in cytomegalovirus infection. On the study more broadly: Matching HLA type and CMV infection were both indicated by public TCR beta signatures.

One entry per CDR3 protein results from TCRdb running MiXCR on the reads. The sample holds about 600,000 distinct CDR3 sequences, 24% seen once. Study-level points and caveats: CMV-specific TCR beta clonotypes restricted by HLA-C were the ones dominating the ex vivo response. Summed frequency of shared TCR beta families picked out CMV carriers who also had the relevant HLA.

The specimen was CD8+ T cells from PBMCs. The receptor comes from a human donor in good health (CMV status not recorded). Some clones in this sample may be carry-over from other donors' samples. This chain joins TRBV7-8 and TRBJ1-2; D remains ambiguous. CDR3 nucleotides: TGTGCCAGCAGCCTTAGTGGAATTGCTAACTATGGCTACACCTTC. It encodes CASSLSGIANYGYTF.